The 24 T cell receptor beta chains reported below all come from one sample, sequenced in a study of glioma-infiltrating T cells after dendritic cell vaccination. The protocol was immunoSEQ multiplex PCR, while the TCRdb copy is restricted to in-frame clones and leaves out a portion. There are roughly 56,000 clones in the sample; roughly 84% occur only once, and around 8.3% lies in the top ten. The sample's time point: after dendritic cell vaccination, including at tumor progression/relapse. The input for sequencing was blood, taken after dendritic cell vaccination. The receptors come from a human donor with glioblastoma.

CDR3 residues: CASSANTAYEQYF. CDR3 sequence (DNA): TGTGCCAGCAGCGCCAACACCGCCTACGAGCAGTACTTC. The rearrangement joins TRBV9 to TRBJ2-7, with no clear D. Per germline, CDR1 SGDLS and CDR2 YYNGEE. This CDR3 spans 13 amino acids. Deletions cut 3 bases from V and 2 bases from J, with 9 bases between.

The genes are TRBV7-2 and TRBJ2-3; TRBD1 matches 9 bases. CDR1 is SGHTA and CDR2 is FQGNSA in the germline V gene. CDR3 length: 15 residues. The V segment lost 5 bases and the J segment 0 bases; nucleotides outside the gene matches: 3. The CDR3 region has the DNA TGTGCCAGCAGCCCCGGGACAGGGAGCACAGATACGCAGTATTTT. Its protein product is CASSPGTGSTDTQYF.

The chain uses TRBV11-2 and TRBJ1-1; 10 bases fit TRBD1. Trimming cost V 3 bases and J 2 bases; bases outside gene matches: 9. The CDR3 is 17 residues long. Germline CDR1 is SGHAT and CDR2 is FQNNGV. CDR3 sequence reads: CASSFSGTGAVNTEAFF. DNA of the CDR3: TGTGCCAGCAGCTTTAGCGGGACAGGGGCCGTTAACACTGAAGCTTTCTTT.

This clone was found once. V gene TRBV11-3 combines with J gene TRBJ2-7; 7 bases fit TRBD2. This CDR3 has 15 amino acids. V was pared by 1 base and J by 3 bases, with 6 bases of the junction left unmatched. The germline V gene encodes CDR1 SGHNT and CDR2 YENEEA. For the CDR3, the DNA is TGTGCCAGCAGCTTAGTGCGGGGGAGAGACTACGAGCAGTACTTC. Protein sequence: CASSLVRGRDYEQYF.

The chain links TRBV27 to TRBJ2-1; 8 nucleotides match TRBD1. The CDR3 is 15 amino acids. Trimming cost V 1 base and J 8 bases; bases outside gene matches: 7. Germline CDR1 MNHEY, CDR2 SMNVEV (reference sequence). The CDR3 loop is CASSLLGRGRDEQFF. The CDR3 nucleotides read TGTGCCAGCAGTTTATTAGGCAGGGGGCGCGATGAGCAGTTCTTC.

Here the CDR3 reads CASSQDRGAVATDTQYF. The CDR3 coding sequence is TGCGCCAGCAGCCAAGATCGGGGGGCTGTAGCCACAGATACGCAGTATTTT. The chain links TRBV4-3 to TRBJ2-3, with TRBD2 as a possible D gene (7 bases). This CDR3 has 17 amino acids. Trimming removed 0 bases at V and 2 bases at J, with 15 bases between. The germline CDR1 and CDR2 sequences are LGHNA and YSLEER.

The V call is TRBV29-1, the J call TRBJ2-5; maybe TRBD1 (5 bases). The J call could be wrong; TRBJ2-7 is a better fit for the DNA end. Per the germline V gene, CDR1 is SQVTM and CDR2 is ANQGSEA. The CDR3 covers 13 residues. In DNA, the CDR3 is TGCAGCGGTCTGTTATCCGACAGCGACGAGCAGTACTTC. Its translation is CSGLLSDSDEQYF.

CDR3 nucleotide sequence: TGCGCCAGCAGCTTGGGACAGGCCGGGGAGCTGTTTTTT. Protein: CASSLGQAGELFF. The chain couples TRBV5-1 to TRBJ2-2, with D tentatively TRBD1 (6 bases). The CDR3 has 13 residues. Deletions cut 0 bases from V and 6 bases from J, with 6 bases between. Germline V gene lookup returns CDR1 SGHRS and CDR2 YFSETQ. The full variable domain, completed using reference TRBV5-1 and TRBJ2-2, is KAGVTQTPRYLIKTRGQQVTLSCSPISGHRSVSWYQQTPGQGLQFLFEYFSETQRNKGNFPGRFSGRQFSNSRSEMNVSTLELGDSALYLCASSLGQAGELFFGEGSRLTVL.

The rearrangement joins TRBV6-6 to TRBJ1-2; the match to TRBD1 covers 7 bases. Germline lookup yields CDR1 MNHNY and CDR2 SVGAGI (reference sequence). J lost 1 base, V lost 7 bases, and 9 bases had no gene match. The CDR3 consists of 15 residues. In nucleotides, the CDR3 is TGTGCCAGCACTGACAGGGCATCAAATAACTATGGCTACACCTTC. Amino acids: CASTDRASNNYGYTF.

The chain combines TRBV11-3 with TRBJ1-2, with 7 bases that match TRBD1. The CDR3 consists of 15 residues. V was clipped by 5 bases and J by 0 bases; unmatched bases: 6. The V gene's germline CDR1 is SGHNT and CDR2 YENEEA. Here the CDR3 reads CASSQGQGANYGYTF. CDR3 in DNA: TGTGCCAGCAGCCAAGGTCAGGGGGCTAACTATGGCTACACCTTC.

This clone was seen just once. V usage is TRBV15 and J usage is TRBJ2-2; 11 nucleotides match TRBD2. Germline CDR1 reads LNHNV; CDR2 reads YYDKDF (reference sequence). The CDR3 runs to 14 residues. The V gene end was trimmed by 5 bases and the J gene end by 10 bases; junction bases not matched to a gene: 6. CDR3 DNA: TGTGCCACCAGCCTAGCGGGGGGAGTCGTGGAGCTGTTTTTT. Its protein product is CATSLAGGVVELFF.

The chain links TRBV6-6 to TRBJ1-5; D is unclear. The V and J ends lost 0 bases and 4 bases respectively, with 4 bases between them. Germline V gene sequence: CDR1 MNHNY, CDR2 SVGAGI (reference sequence). The CDR3 is made up of 13 amino acids. CDR3 sequence: CASSYSQNQPQHF. CDR3 in DNA: TGTGCCAGCAGTTACTCCCAGAATCAGCCCCAGCATTTT.

This rearrangement joins TRBV27 to TRBJ2-7; 7 bases agree with TRBD1. The CDR3 is 13 residues long. J was trimmed by 3 bases and V by 3 bases; bases with no gene match: 2. CDR1 and CDR2 from the germline V gene are MNHEY and SMNVEV (reference sequence). Here the CDR3 DNA reads TGTGCCAGCAGTTTGGGGGACAGCTACGAGCAGTACTTC. Translated: CASSLGDSYEQYF.

The V call is TRBV4-1, the J call TRBJ2-3, with D tentatively TRBD1 (6 bases). Germline V gene data show CDR1 as MGHRA and CDR2 as YSYEKL. The V end lost 0 bases, the J end lost 2 bases, and 12 bases lay between the germline ends. The CDR3 sequence is 16 residues long. CDR3 sequence reads: CASSQERTETTDTQYF. The CDR3 DNA reads as TGCGCCAGCAGCCAAGAACGGACAGAGACCACAGATACGCAGTATTTT.

V is TRBV7-2 and J is TRBJ2-5; D might be TRBD1 (7 bases). V dropped 4 bases and J dropped 4 bases, with 19 bases sitting between them. The CDR3 spans 16 residues. Germline CDR1 SGHTA, CDR2 FQGNSA. The DNA for the CDR3 is TGTGCCAGCAGCTCCAGGTCAGGGGGGACCGGAGAGACCCAGTACTTC. Its translation is CASSSRSGGTGETQYF.

J is TRBJ2-3 and V is TRBV4-3; TRBD2 is a possible D gene (6 bases). Germline V lookup: CDR1 LGHNA, CDR2 YSLEER. This CDR3 region has 15 residues. The V and J ends lost 6 bases and 1 base respectively, with 14 bases between them. The CDR3 protein is CASSHYGTGTDTQYF. In DNA, the CDR3 is TGCGCCAGCAGTCATTACGGGACTGGCACAGATACGCAGTATTTT.

V gene TRBV13 combines with J gene TRBJ2-7; D gene uncertain. This CDR3 spans 12 amino acids. CDR1 PRHDT and CDR2 FYEKMQ come from the germline V gene (reference sequence). With 5 bases removed from V and 4 bases from J, the gap between germline ends came to 9 bases. CDR3 in amino acids: CASSPYPYEQYF. As DNA, the CDR3 is TGTGCCAGCAGCCCCTACCCATACGAGCAGTACTTC.

This rearrangement joins TRBV5-5 to TRBJ2-7, with D tentatively TRBD2 (5 bases). CDR3 length: 15 residues. CDR1 and CDR2 from the germline V gene are SGHKS and YYEKEE (reference sequence). V dropped 4 bases and J dropped 5 bases, with 19 bases sitting between them. The CDR3 here is CASSLWRAQVDEQYF. In DNA, the CDR3 is TGTGCCAGCAGCCTGTGGCGGGCCCAGGTGGACGAGCAGTACTTC.

This clone appeared once. This chain links TRBV7-2 with TRBJ2-1; D is ambiguous. The V gene's germline CDR1 is SGHTA and CDR2 FQGNSA. The CDR3 has 12 residues. Trimming stripped 3 bases from V and 5 bases from J, with 5 bases between. The CDR3, as DNA: TGTGCCAGCAGCTTTTCCAACAATGAGCAGTTCTTC. Its translation is CASSFSNNEQFF.

V is TRBV5-6 and J is TRBJ1-5; 10 nucleotides agree with TRBD1. The CDR3 covers 16 residues. J was trimmed by 2 bases and V by 4 bases; bases with no gene match: 6. The germline gives CDR1 SGHDT, CDR2 YYEEEE. In DNA, the CDR3 is TGTGCCAGCAGCCGTGGGACAGGGGATGGCAATCAGCCCCAGCATTTT. This sequence encodes CASSRGTGDGNQPQHF.

The rearrangement uses TRBV6-5 and TRBJ2-7; D is possibly TRBD1 (6 bases). V was pared by 5 bases and J by 1 base, with 9 bases between. Germline V gene lookup returns CDR1 MNHEY and CDR2 SVGAGI. The CDR3 has 13 residues. The CDR3 bases are TGTGCCAGCAGTGAGGACAGTTCCTACGAGCAGTACTTC. Translation: CASSEDSSYEQYF.

The V call is TRBV19, the J call TRBJ1-6; unclear D gene. V shed 4 bases and J shed 7 bases, with 8 bases lying between them. Germline CDR1 LNHDA, CDR2 SQIVND (reference sequence). The CDR3 sequence is 13 residues long. CDR3 bases: TGTGCCAGTAGTAACAGCCTGAATTCACCCCTCCACTTT. Translated: CASSNSLNSPLHF.

V gene TRBV7-2 combines with J gene TRBJ2-2; TRBD1 is a possible D gene (7 bases). V lost 7 bases, J lost 4 bases, and 16 bases lay in between. Germline V gene sequence: CDR1 SGHTA, CDR2 FQGNSA. This CDR3 spans 15 amino acids. CDR3: CASTQGGAGTGELFF. The CDR3 region has the DNA TGTGCCAGCACTCAGGGGGGTGCGGGCACCGGGGAGCTGTTTTTT.

This clone was found a few times. The V and J genes are TRBV5-4 and TRBJ1-1, with TRBD1 matching over 7 bases. Unmatched junction bases numbered 8, after V lost 4 bases and J lost 5 bases. This CDR3 spans 14 amino acids. CDR1 is SGHNT, CDR2 YYREEE, per germline (reference sequence). The CDR3 bases are TGTGCCAGCAGCGTCGACAGGGTGCGGACTGAAGCTTTCTTT. Amino acid sequence: CASSVDRVRTEAFF.